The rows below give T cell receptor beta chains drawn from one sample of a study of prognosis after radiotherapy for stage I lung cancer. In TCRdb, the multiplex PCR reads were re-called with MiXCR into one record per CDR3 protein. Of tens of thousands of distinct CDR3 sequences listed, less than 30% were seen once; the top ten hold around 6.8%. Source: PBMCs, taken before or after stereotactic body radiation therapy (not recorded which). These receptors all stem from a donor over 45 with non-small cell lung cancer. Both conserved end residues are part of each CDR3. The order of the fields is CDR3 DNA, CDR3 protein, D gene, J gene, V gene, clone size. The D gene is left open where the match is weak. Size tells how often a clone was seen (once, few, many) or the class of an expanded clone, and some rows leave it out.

TGCAGTGCCCGCGGACCGGAGAACACTGAAGCTTTCTTT	CSARGPENTEAFF	-	TRBJ1-1	TRBV20-1	many
TGTGCCAGCAGCCCCCGTGACGGGGCCGAGCAGTACTTC	CASSPRDGAEQYF	-	TRBJ2-7	TRBV3-1	many
TGTACCAGCAGTGAGGTGGGGGGCATCTCCTATAATTCACCCCTCCACTTT	CTSSEVGGISYNSPLHF	-	TRBJ1-6	TRBV6-1	-
TGTGCCAGCAGCTTGGGTTTCCACACCGGGGAGCTGTTTTTT	CASSLGFHTGELFF	-	TRBJ2-2	TRBV5-5	many
TGTGCCAGCAACGCCGCTCCCTATCAGCCCCAGCATTTT	CASNAAPYQPQHF	-	TRBJ1-5	TRBV6-1	many
TGTGCCTGGAGTGGAGGCCCTACAGGGGAGAACACTGAAGCTTTCTTT	CAWSGGPTGENTEAFF	TRBD1	TRBJ1-1	TRBV30	many
TGTGCCAGCAGTTTTTCAGGGATCTGCTATTGCTACACCTTC	CASSFSGICYCYTF	-	TRBJ1-2	TRBV12-3/TRBV12-4	-
TGCAGTGCTACTACCTACGGGGGAGCTAACTATGGCTACACCTTC	CSATTYGGANYGYTF	-	TRBJ1-2	TRBV20-1	many
TGTGCCAGCAGCCCCAGCCGTTCCTACGAGCAGTACTTC	CASSPSRSYEQYF	-	TRBJ2-7	TRBV18	many
TGTGCCAGCAGCTTAGGGCAGGGCCCCTCCTACGAGCAGTACTTC	CASSLGQGPSYEQYF	-	TRBJ2-7	TRBV11-2	many
TGCGCCAGCAGCATCACAGGGGTCACTGAAGCTTTCTTT	CASSITGVTEAFF	TRBD1	TRBJ1-1	TRBV5-1	many
TGTGCCATCAGTTACTCTGTAGGGGTAGGAACCGAAGCTTTCTTT	CAISYSVGVGTEAFF	-	TRBJ1-1	TRBV6-2/TRBV6-3	-
TGTGCCAGTAGTATTGTCGCAGGGAAGGTTGGAGGCTACACCTTC	CASSIVAGKVGGYTF	-	TRBJ1-2	TRBV19	many
TGCGCCAGCAGCCGTGCAGGGGGGAGCACAGATACGCAGTATTTT	CASSRAGGSTDTQYF	-	TRBJ2-3	TRBV5-1	many
TGCAGTGCTAGAGTCGTCGGGGTTCGGACTGAAGCTTTCTTT	CSARVVGVRTEAFF	-	TRBJ1-1	TRBV20-1	many
TGTGCCAGCAGACCCCTGTGGAACACCGGGGAGCTGTTTTTT	CASRPLWNTGELFF	-	TRBJ2-2	TRBV7-8	many
TGTGCCAGTGGTCAGGTGCGTTCAAATCTGGGCTACACCTTC	CASGQVRSNLGYTF	-	TRBJ1-2	TRBV19	-
TGTGCCAGCAGACCGGGACAGGGTGAAAAACTGTTTTTT	CASRPGQGEKLFF	TRBD1	TRBJ1-4	TRBV7-9	many
TGCGCCAGCAGCTCGGGACAATCCGAGCAGTACTTC	CASSSGQSEQYF	-	TRBJ2-7	TRBV5-1	many
TGTGCCAGCTCACCTTCGGGAGCTGACTCTGGAAACACCATATATTTT	CASSPSGADSGNTIYF	-	TRBJ1-3	TRBV18	many
TGTGCCAGCATAGAAGGGCGGGGGGGTAACAATGAGCAGTTCTTC	CASIEGRGGNNEQFF	TRBD2	TRBJ2-1	TRBV6-1	many
TGCAGTGCTAACCTCCAGGGGGCGGGTGATCAGCCCCAGCATTTT	CSANLQGAGDQPQHF	TRBD1	TRBJ1-5	TRBV20-1	many
TGTGCCAGCAGCGTAGCTACCGGCGGGGGGGTCGGCTACAATGAGCAGTTCTTC	CASSVATGGGVGYNEQFF	TRBD2	TRBJ2-1	TRBV9	many
TGTGCCAGCAGCGTGGTAGATGATACGCAGTATTTT	CASSVVDDTQYF	-	TRBJ2-3	TRBV9	many
TGTGCCACATCCCGGGACGGGCGCTACGAGCAGTACTTC	CATSRDGRYEQYF	-	TRBJ2-7	TRBV11-1	many
TGTGCCAGCAGTTTAAACACCCCGAGACAGGGGAATTCACCCCTCCACTTT	CASSLNTPRQGNSPLHF	TRBD1	TRBJ1-6	TRBV27	-
TGTGCCAGCAGCTTAGGGCAGGCCAAAAACATTAAGTACTTC	CASSLGQAKNIKYF	-	TRBJ2-4	TRBV7-9	-
TGTGCCAGCAGTCCCACAGGGGGAAATCAGCCCCAGCATTTT	CASSPTGGNQPQHF	TRBD1	TRBJ1-5	TRBV6-1	many
TGTGCCAGCAGTTTATTGTACCAGGCTGAGCAGTACTTC	CASSLLYQAEQYF	-	TRBJ2-7	TRBV28	many
TGTGCCAGCAGCTTAATTGGAGATACGCAGTATTTT	CASSLIGDTQYF	-	TRBJ2-3	TRBV7-9	many
TGTGCTAGCAGCTTGGGCGGGGGGAGTGGAACAGATACGCAGTATTTT	CASSLGGGSGTDTQYF	TRBD2	TRBJ2-3	TRBV7-7	few
TGCAGTGCCATGGGACCGCCACTTAACTATGGCTACACCTTC	CSAMGPPLNYGYTF	-	TRBJ1-2	TRBV20-1	-
TGTGCCAGCAGTTCGGAGGGCCCGGTAGGGAACACCGAAGCTTTCTTT	CASSSEGPVGNTEAFF	-	TRBJ1-1	TRBV6-2/TRBV6-3	-
TGTGCCAGCAAAGCCCGCGTAGGGACTGAAAAACTGTTTTTT	CASKARVGTEKLFF	-	TRBJ1-4	TRBV6-1	many
TGTGCCAGCAGCTTGGAGGGGACGGCCAATGGGTACCAAGAGACCCAGTACTTC	CASSLEGTANGYQETQYF	-	TRBJ2-5	TRBV5-4	few
TGTGCCAGCAGCCCGGGAAGACAGGGCAATCAGCCCCAGCATTTT	CASSPGRQGNQPQHF	-	TRBJ1-5	TRBV2	many
TGTGCCTGGAGCGGGCTTCGGGGGAAAGGGACTAGTGTGAGAGATACGCAGTATTTT	CAWSGLRGKGTSVRDTQYF	TRBD2	TRBJ2-3	TRBV30	many
TGTGCCTGGAGTGTTTACGCAGTAGGAGGCTACACCTTC	CAWSVYAVGGYTF	-	TRBJ1-2	TRBV30	many
TGTGCCAGCAGCCAACGGGGCAATTTGGAAAAACTGTTTTTC	CASSQRGNLEKLFF	-	TRBJ1-4	TRBV6-4	-
TGTGCCAGCAGCTTAGGACAGGGTCCGGGCTACACCTTC	CASSLGQGPGYTF	TRBD1	TRBJ1-2	TRBV7-8	many
TGCGCCAGCAGCTTACAAAATCCGAACACTGAAGCTTTCTTT	CASSLQNPNTEAFF	-	TRBJ1-1	TRBV5-1	many
TGCGCCAGCAGCGCAAGAATTGGAACTAATGAAAAACTGTTTTTT	CASSARIGTNEKLFF	-	TRBJ1-4	TRBV4-1	many
TGTGCCACTTACTCGGGGACAGCAAATTCACCCCTCCACTTT	CATYSGTANSPLHF	TRBD1	TRBJ1-6	TRBV6-1	-